A single sample gave rise to the 22 T cell receptor beta chains below, sequenced in a study of cytomegalovirus exposure and HLA in healthy donors. The assay was immunoSEQ multiplex PCR, and TCRdb's table has in-frame clones only and misses some. The sample carries roughly 220,000 clones, approximately 80% recorded once. Sequencing used PBMCs. The source is a woman aged 25 to 39 in good health and CMV-seropositive.

The gene calls are TRBV6-1 and TRBJ1-5; weak D call: TRBD1 (6 bases). Germline V gene data show CDR1 as MNHNS and CDR2 as SASEGT. CDR3 length: 15 amino acids. V lost 7 bases and J 5 bases, leaving 18 bases between the germline ends. CDR3 protein: CASNKGDNRDQPQHF. The CDR3 nucleotides are TGTGCCAGCAATAAGGGGGACAACCGGGATCAGCCCCAGCATTTT.

V gene TRBV5-1 combines with J gene TRBJ2-2, with 7 positions matching TRBD1. V dropped 2 bases and J dropped 0; count of bases not matched to a gene: 10. This CDR3 spans 18 amino acids. Germline loops: CDR1 SGHRS, CDR2 YFSETQ. The CDR3 DNA follows: TGCGCCAGCAGCTTCTCAACAGGGGTGGGATCGAACACCGGGGAGCTGTTTTTT. Protein product: CASSFSTGVGSNTGELFF.

This clone was counted a single time. The genes are TRBV18 and TRBJ1-1; 8 bases match TRBD1. This CDR3 contains 14 residues. Germline loops: CDR1 KGHSH, CDR2 LQKENI. V shed 2 bases and J 5 bases; nucleotides not matched to a gene: 4. The CDR3 bases are TGTGCCAGCTCACCAAAACAGGGGGGGACTGAAGCTTTCTTT. Its translation: CASSPKQGGTEAFF. Complete variable domain (other parts from reference TRBV18 and TRBJ1-1): NAGVMQNPRHLVRRRGQEARLRCSPMKGHSHVYWYRQLPEEGLKFMVYLQKENIIDESGMPKERFSAEFPKEGPSILRIQQVVRGDSAAYFCASSPKQGGTEAFFGQGTRLTVV.

This clone was seen just once. The chain combines TRBV6-5 with TRBJ2-2; 10 nucleotides match TRBD1. This CDR3 region has 16 residues. The junction had 2 bases not matched to a gene; V was cut back by 2 bases and J by 2 bases. From germline, CDR1 is MNHEY and CDR2 SVGAGI. In nucleotides, the CDR3 is TGTGCCAGCAGTTACGAGACAGGGGGCAACACCGGGGAGCTGTTTTTT. This sequence encodes CASSYETGGNTGELFF.

The V and J genes are TRBV5-4 and TRBJ2-7, with TRBD2 identical over 11 bases. The V gene's germline CDR1 is SGHNT and CDR2 YYREEE (reference sequence). Germline trimming cut 5 bases from V and 5 bases from J; bases unmatched to any gene: 12. The CDR3 runs 16 residues. The CDR3 region has the DNA TGTGCCAGCAGACCCACTAGCGGGAGTTTGTTCGACGAGCAGTACTTC. Translation: CASRPTSGSLFDEQYF.

V usage is TRBV28 and J usage is TRBJ2-2; D not resolved. The CDR3 spans 15 residues. CDR1 MDHEN and CDR2 SYDVKM come from the germline V gene. V was cut by 1 base and J by 4 bases, with 10 bases left in between. Written as DNA, the CDR3 is TGTGCCAGCAGTTTATCATCTGGGCCCACCGGGGAGCTGTTTTTT. Residues: CASSLSSGPTGELFF. The full variable domain, its missing parts supplied by reference TRBV28 and TRBJ2-2, is DVKVTQSSRYLVKRTGEKVFLECVQDMDHENMFWYRQDPGLGLRLIYFSYDVKMKEKGDIPEGYSVSREKKERFSLILESASTNQTSMYLCASSLSSGPTGELFFGEGSRLTVL.

The V and J genes are TRBV6-1 and TRBJ1-5; tentatively, D is TRBD1 (5 bases). This CDR3 is built from 13 residues. Looked up from germline, CDR1 is MNHNS and CDR2 is SASEGT. The V end was cut by 4 bases, the J end by 6 bases, with 10 bases between. This CDR3 is CASSGGRSQPQHF. CDR3 nucleotides: TGTGCCAGCAGTGGGGGACGATCTCAGCCCCAGCATTTT.

The J gene is TRBJ2-5, the V gene TRBV5-1; unclear D gene. With 4 bases removed from V and 5 bases from J, the gap between germline ends came to 12 bases. Germline V gene sequence: CDR1 SGHRS, CDR2 YFSETQ. CDR3 length: 13 amino acids. The CDR3 nucleotides are TGCGCCAGCAGCCAATCGGGCTCGGAGACCCAGTACTTC. Translating gives CASSQSGSETQYF. The full variable domain, in which reference TRBV5-1 and TRBJ2-5 provide the parts outside the CDR3, is KAGVTQTPRYLIKTRGQQVTLSCSPISGHRSVSWYQQTPGQGLQFLFEYFSETQRNKGNFPGRFSGRQFSNSRSEMNVSTLELGDSALYLCASSQSGSETQYFGPGTRLLVL.

V and J are TRBV6-5 and TRBJ1-4; D ambiguous. Germline V gene data show CDR1 as MNHEY and CDR2 as SVGAGI. With 10 bases removed from V and 3 bases from J, the gap between germline ends came to 12 bases. This CDR3 has 13 residues. CDR3 residues: CATRDRSNEKLFF. Written as DNA, the CDR3 is TGTGCCACTCGGGATCGGTCTAATGAAAAACTGTTTTTT.

The CDR3 region has the DNA TGCAGCGTTGTCCCGAGCACTGAAGCTTTCTTT. Translating it yields CSVVPSTEAFF. The chain combines TRBV29-1 with TRBJ1-1; no clear D gene. This CDR3 has 11 amino acids. The V and J ends lost 4 bases and 4 bases respectively, with 7 bases between them. Germline assignment: CDR1 SQVTM and CDR2 ANQGSEA.

This clone was picked up a small number of times. V is TRBV7-2 and J is TRBJ1-2; D unresolved. Germline V gene lookup returns CDR1 SGHTA and CDR2 FQGNSA. The CDR3 sequence is 12 residues long. Trimming left V 4 bases short and J 5 bases short, with 8 bases between. As DNA, the CDR3 is TGTGCCAGCAGCTCAGTAGGGTATGGCTACACCTTC. Amino acids: CASSSVGYGYTF.

V is TRBV6-5 and J is TRBJ2-7; the D is unclear. From germline, CDR1 is MNHEY and CDR2 SVGAGI. The V gene lost 5 bases and the J gene lost 7 bases, with 6 bases spanning the gap. The CDR3 is 10 residues long. DNA of the CDR3: TGTGCCAGCAGTGTCGAGGAGCAGTACTTC. Its translation is CASSVEEQYF.

The J gene is TRBJ2-1, the V gene TRBV2; 10 bases agree with TRBD2. Germline V lookup: CDR1 SNHLY, CDR2 FYNNEI. After removal of 5 bases from V and 9 bases from J, the junction contained 4 bases not matched to a gene. The CDR3 extends over 13 amino acids. The CDR3 protein is CASSPGLAAEQFF. In DNA form, the CDR3 reads TGTGCCAGCAGTCCCGGACTAGCGGCTGAGCAGTTCTTC. Supplemented by reference TRBV2 and TRBJ2-1, the full variable domain reads EPEVTQTPSHQVTQMGQEVILRCVPISNHLYFYWYRQILGQKVEFLVSFYNNEISEKSEIFDDQFSVERPDGSNFTLKIRSTKLEDSAMYFCASSPGLAAEQFFGPGTRLTVL.

This chain connects TRBV7-8 to TRBJ1-5; D is unclear. V was cut by 5 bases and J by 8 bases, with 22 bases left in between. The V gene's germline CDR1 is SGHVS and CDR2 FQNEAQ. The CDR3 runs 16 residues. In nucleotides, the CDR3 is TGTGCCAGCAGCCTGATGAGGTTAGCGCGCGGGGAGCCCCAGCATTTT. Protein: CASSLMRLARGEPQHF.

This chain joins TRBV6-5 and TRBJ2-1; D unclear. The CDR3 loop spans 15 amino acids. Germline V lookup: CDR1 MNHEY, CDR2 SVGAGI. V shed 6 bases and J shed 3 bases, with 15 bases lying between them. The DNA of the CDR3 is TGTGCCAGCAGGTCAGACTTGTATAGCTACAATGAGCAGTTCTTC. This encodes CASRSDLYSYNEQFF.

The CDR3 DNA reads as TGCAGCGTTGACCAGGGGTTGAACACTGAAGCTTTCTTT. Translated, it gives CSVDQGLNTEAFF. This rearrangement joins TRBV29-1 to TRBJ1-1; maybe TRBD1 (6 bases). The V end lost 3 bases, the J end lost 0 bases, and 8 bases lay between the germline ends. The CDR3 contains 13 residues. Germline V lookup: CDR1 SQVTM, CDR2 ANQGSEA.

The chain employs TRBV4-1 and TRBJ2-7, with TRBD2 identical over 12 bases. CDR1 MGHRA and CDR2 YSYEKL come from the germline V gene. V gave up 2 bases and J gave up 1 base; unmatched junction bases: 3. This CDR3 is built from 16 residues. In nucleotides, the CDR3 is TGCGCCAGCAGCCAACGGCTAGCGGGAGGGTCCTACGAGCAGTACTTC. It is translated as CASSQRLAGGSYEQYF.

The V gene is TRBV5-1, the J gene TRBJ1-1; TRBD1 agrees at 7 bases. The germline CDR1 and CDR2 sequences are SGHRS and YFSETQ. There are 15 residues in the CDR3. V dropped 4 bases and J dropped 1; count of bases not matched to a gene: 7. The CDR3 reads CASSLRQGGNTEAFF. The CDR3, as DNA: TGCGCCAGCAGCCTACGACAGGGAGGGAACACTGAAGCTTTCTTT.

This clone was seen ten or more times. The chain recombines TRBV18 with TRBJ2-7, with 8 bases identical to TRBD1. The CDR3 extends over 14 amino acids. Germline V CDR1 and CDR2: KGHSH, LQKENI. V lost 3 bases, J lost 6 bases, and 7 bases stayed unmatched. The CDR3: CASSPYQGAGEQYF. The CDR3 DNA is TGTGCCAGCTCACCTTATCAGGGGGCGGGCGAGCAGTACTTC. The whole variable domain, filled in from reference TRBV18 and TRBJ2-7, reads NAGVMQNPRHLVRRRGQEARLRCSPMKGHSHVYWYRQLPEEGLKFMVYLQKENIIDESGMPKERFSAEFPKEGPSILRIQQVVRGDSAAYFCASSPYQGAGEQYFGPGTRLTVT.

The CDR3 nucleotides read TGTGCCAGCAGCTCTTGGACTAGCGGGAGAGAGACCCAGTACTTC. Its translation: CASSSWTSGRETQYF. This chain uses TRBV11-3 with TRBJ2-5; 13 nucleotides align to TRBD2. Per the germline V gene, CDR1 is SGHNT and CDR2 is YENEEA. The ends lost 4 bases at V and 4 bases at J; junction bases unmatched: 3. The CDR3 totals 15 residues.

This clone has more than one count but fewer than ten. The rearrangement joins TRBV9 to TRBJ1-2, with D uncertain. The CDR3 runs 14 residues. Trimming cost V 4 bases and J 6 bases, with 16 bases left between them. Germline V gene sequence: CDR1 SGDLS, CDR2 YYNGEE. The CDR3 here is CASSPRTVGDGYTF. The CDR3 region has the DNA TGTGCCAGCAGCCCCAGAACCGTCGGGGATGGCTACACCTTC.

V gene TRBV7-9 combines with J gene TRBJ2-1; maybe TRBD1 (6 bases). Germline V gene lookup returns CDR1 SEHNR and CDR2 FQNEAQ (reference sequence). Trimming removed 5 bases from V and 14 bases from J, with 22 bases in between. CDR3 length equals 14 residues. This CDR3 is CASSPGRAQGEEFF. The CDR3 region has the DNA TGTGCCAGCAGCCCAGGTCGGGCACAGGGTGAAGAGTTCTTC. The full variable domain, with the rest looked up from reference TRBV7-9 and TRBJ2-1, is DTGVSQNPRHKITKRGQNVTFRCDPISEHNRLYWYRQTLGQGPEFLTYFQNEAQLEKSRLLSDRFSAERPKGSFSTLEIQRTEQGDSAMYLCASSPGRAQGEEFFGPGTRLTVL.